This paragraph reports one TCR beta chain. Its matching antigen is unknown. The source of the sample is a study of T-cell memory formation after mild COVID-19. TCRdb reanalysed the 5' RACE reads using MiXCR and keeps one entry per CDR3 protein. This sample carries roughly 150,000 distinct CDR3 sequences, 10% to 15% of them seen once, and the ten largest clones take more than 3%. V was clipped by 0 bases and J by 6 bases, with 14 bases between them. Germline V gene sequence: CDR1 SGHRS, CDR2 YFSETQ. The CDR3 has 15 amino acids. Study results and limitations: Contracting CD4+ clones were located mainly in CM and EM, and CD8+ clones in EMRA. There was a balanced CD4/CD8 profile in clones contracting day 15 to 85, and later expanders leaned CD4+.

The gene calls are TRBV5-1 and TRBJ2-3, with D maybe TRBD1 (7 bases). This clonotype was obtained from a man between 18 and 35 years old who had mild COVID-19 (a few samples of this study predate the infection). Cell type and time point are not known. The sample taken for sequencing was PBMCs or a T cell subset sorted from them (not recorded which). CDR3 in amino acids: CASSLVESGGDTQYF. In nucleotides, the CDR3 is TGCGCCAGCAGCTTGGTGGAGTCAGGGGGGGATACGCAGTATTTT.